This T cell receptor beta chain was retrieved from a study of blood T cells in healthy people across ages. Sample-barcoded 5' priming and a J-beta primer mix drove a second PCR of roughly 6 to 12 cycles. All cDNA molecules were each tagged by a template-switch adaptor with 12 random nucleotides. TCRdb re-called the 5' RACE reads with MiXCR, one entry per CDR3 protein. The data hold approximately 900,000 distinct CDR3 sequences, with roughly 48% observed a single time. Worth noting for this clonotype: A much bigger clone sits one base away, suggesting this may be a read error.

V lost 6 bases and J 11 bases, leaving 10 bases between the germline ends. The CDR3 is made up of 10 amino acids. CDR1 is MNHEY, CDR2 SVGEGT, per germline. The sequenced sample was blood. This receptor was obtained from a man aged 25 to 45 in good health. The chain has TRBV6-2 or TRBV6-3 and TRBJ2-5, with no clear D. The CDR3 loop reads CASSDNEQYF. For the CDR3, the DNA is TGTGCCAGCAGCGACAATGAGCAGTACTTC.